This T cell receptor (beta chain) was recovered during a study of T-cell reconstitution after alpha-beta-depleted transplantation in children. Notes on the study in general: Newly produced T cells mostly provided counts and TCRbeta diversity after one year, as hyperexpanded clones declined. Diversity of TCRbeta at day 60 was high in some patients, arising from surviving recipient T cells and thymic progenitors. Reportedly, alpha-beta T cells present about two months post-transplant originated from several hundred expanded clones of graft origin.

Preparing the TCRbeta library involved the use of unique molecular identifiers. TCRdb re-derived calls from the PCR reads in MiXCR, one entry per CDR3 protein. Of 98,000 or so distinct CDR3 sequences listed, around 22% were seen once; the top ten hold about 22%. As to this clonotype: The antigen is unknown.

Germline assignment: CDR1 ENHRY and CDR2 SYGVKD. V lost 3 bases, J lost 4 bases, and 6 bases stayed unmatched. CDR3 size: 16 residues. The chain joins TRBV10-3 to TRBJ2-3; 11 bases line up with TRBD1. The material sequenced was PBMCs, taken before TCRalphabeta/CD19-depleted stem cell transplant. This TCR was recovered from a boy aged 2-15 years with acute lymphoblastic leukemia, due to receive a stem cell transplant. This CDR3 reads CAISDLDRGQADTQYF. Here the CDR3 DNA reads TGTGCCATCAGTGACTTGGACAGGGGGCAGGCAGATACGCAGTATTTT.